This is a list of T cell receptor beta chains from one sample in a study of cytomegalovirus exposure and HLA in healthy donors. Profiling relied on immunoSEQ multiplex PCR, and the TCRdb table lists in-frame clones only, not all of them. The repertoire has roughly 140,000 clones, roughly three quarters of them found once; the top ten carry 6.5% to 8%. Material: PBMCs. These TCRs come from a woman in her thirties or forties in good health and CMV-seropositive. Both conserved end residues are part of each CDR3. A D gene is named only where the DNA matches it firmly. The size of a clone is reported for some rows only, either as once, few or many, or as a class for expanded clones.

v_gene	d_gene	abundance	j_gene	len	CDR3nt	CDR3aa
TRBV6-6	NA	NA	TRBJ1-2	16	TGTGCCAGCAGACCACCGACGACTGAAGCTAACTATGGCTACACCTTC	CASRPPTTEANYGYTF
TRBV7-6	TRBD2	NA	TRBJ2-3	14	TGTGCCAGCAGCCCGAGCGGGAGGACAGATACGCAGTATTTT	CASSPSGRTDTQYF
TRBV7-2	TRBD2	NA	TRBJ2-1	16	TGTGCCAGCAGCTTATCCGCTAGCGGGGGGTATAATGAGCAGTTCTTC	CASSLSASGGYNEQFF
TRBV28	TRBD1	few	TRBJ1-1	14	TGTGCCAGCAGTTCGCCAGGGGGAGTCACTGAAGCTTTCTTT	CASSSPGGVTEAFF
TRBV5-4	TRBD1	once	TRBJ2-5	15	TGTGCCAGCAGCTTGCGCGGGGACAGGGCAGAGACCCAGTACTTC	CASSLRGDRAETQYF
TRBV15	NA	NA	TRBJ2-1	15	TGTGCCACCAGCAGAGAGGGCTCGGAGGGGAATGAGCAGTTCTTC	CATSREGSEGNEQFF
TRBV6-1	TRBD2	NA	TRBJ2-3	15	TGTGCCAGCAGACTAGCGGGGTATAGCACAGATACGCAGTATTTT	CASRLAGYSTDTQYF
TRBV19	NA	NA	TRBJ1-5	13	TGTGCCAGTAGTATGCAGGCAAATCAGCCCCAGCATTTT	CASSMQANQPQHF
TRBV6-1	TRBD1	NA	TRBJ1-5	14	TGTGCCAGCAGTAACGGACAGGGGGTTCAGCCCCAGCATTTT	CASSNGQGVQPQHF
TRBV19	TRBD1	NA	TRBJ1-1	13	TGTGCCAGTAATACGGGACAGTTCACTGAAGCTTTCTTT	CASNTGQFTEAFF
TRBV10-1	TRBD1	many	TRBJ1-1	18	TGCGCCAGCAGCACTGGCCGGGACAGGGTGATAGAGAACACTGAAGCTTTCTTT	CASSTGRDRVIENTEAFF
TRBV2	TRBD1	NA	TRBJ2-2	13	TGTGCCAGCAGTGGGACAGGGTACAGGGAGCTGTTTTTT	CASSGTGYRELFF
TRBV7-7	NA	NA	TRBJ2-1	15	TGTGCCAGCAGCTTGGACAGAAGCTCCTACAATGAGCAGTTCTTC	CASSLDRSSYNEQFF
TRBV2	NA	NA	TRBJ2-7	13	TGTGCCAGCAGTGGGCTACTAGCAGGCGAGCAGTACTTC	CASSGLLAGEQYF
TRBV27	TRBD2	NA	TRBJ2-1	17	TGTGCCAGCAGTCCACCTTCCGGCGGGGGGTCCTACAATGAGCAGTTCTTC	CASSPPSGGGSYNEQFF
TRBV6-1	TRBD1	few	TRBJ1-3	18	TGTGCCAGCAGTGTGGGGACAGCCTTCTTTACCTCTGGAAACACCATATATTTT	CASSVGTAFFTSGNTIYF
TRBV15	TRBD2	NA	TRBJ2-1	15	TGTGCCACCAGCAGAGGCGGGAGCTCCTACAATGAGCAGTTCTTC	CATSRGGSSYNEQFF
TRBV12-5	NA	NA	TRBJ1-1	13	TGTGCTAGTGCCCTCCAGGTGAACACTGAAGCTTTCTTT	CASALQVNTEAFF
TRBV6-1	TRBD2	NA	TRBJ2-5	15	TGTGCCAGCAGTGAATCGGCGGGGGGGAGAGAGACCCAGTACTTC	CASSESAGGRETQYF
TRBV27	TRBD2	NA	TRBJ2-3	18	TGTGCCAGCAGCTCCCGACCGGGACTAGAAAAAATCACAGATACGCAGTATTTT	CASSSRPGLEKITDTQYF
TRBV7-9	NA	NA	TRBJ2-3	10	TGTGCCAGCAGCCGGGGTACGCAGTATTTT	CASSRGTQYF
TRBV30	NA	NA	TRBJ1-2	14	TGTGCCTGGAGTGCCTTACAGGGCTACTATGGCTACACCTTC	CAWSALQGYYGYTF
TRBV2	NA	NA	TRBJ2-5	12	TGTGCCAGCACGGTGTCAGGGTCGACCCAGTACTTC	CASTVSGSTQYF
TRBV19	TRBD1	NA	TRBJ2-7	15	TGTGCCAGTAGTATCGGGGGACAGGGGACCTACGAGCAGTACTTC	CASSIGGQGTYEQYF
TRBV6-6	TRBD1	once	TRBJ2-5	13	TGTGCCAGCAGCCGCACAGGGGTAGAGACCCAGTACTTC	CASSRTGVETQYF
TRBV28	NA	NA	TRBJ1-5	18	TGTGCCAGCAGCACCGGGTCAGAGCTATTATATAGCAATCAGCCCCAGCATTTT	CASSTGSELLYSNQPQHF
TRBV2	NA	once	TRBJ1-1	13	TGTGCCAGCAGGCTAGAGTTGGATACTGAAGCTTTCTTT	CASRLELDTEAFF
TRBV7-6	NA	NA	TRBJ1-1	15	TGTGCCAGCAGCTTAGCTGCGGGGACGAACACTGAAGCTTTCTTT	CASSLAAGTNTEAFF
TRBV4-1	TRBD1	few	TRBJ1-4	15	TGCGCCAGCAGCCAAGGGGGTCAGGGGGCCGAAAAACTGTTTTTT	CASSQGGQGAEKLFF
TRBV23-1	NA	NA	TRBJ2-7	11	TGCGCCCTGGAGCGGCGCTACGAGCAGTACTTC	CALERRYEQYF